The 25 T cell receptor beta chains below all came from one sample that was sequenced in a study of T-cell reconstitution after alpha-beta-depleted transplantation in children. Unique molecular identifiers were used to barcode this TCRbeta library. MiXCR, run by TCRdb on the PCR reads, gives a single entry per CDR3 protein. The table includes 330,000 or so distinct CDR3 sequences, around 10% detected once. Sequencing was performed on PBMCs, taken before TCRalphabeta/CD19-depleted stem cell transplant. Receptor source: a boy less than two years old with acute myeloid leukemia, due to receive a stem cell transplant.

There are many counts of this clonotype. The V and J genes are TRBV7-2 and TRBJ1-5; D is unresolved. Germline V gene sequence: CDR1 SGHTA, CDR2 FQGNSA. V was trimmed by 3 bases and J by 6 bases, leaving 12 bases between them. The CDR3 totals 14 residues. The CDR3 loop reads CASSFAARGQPQHF. CDR3 DNA sequence: TGTGCCAGCAGCTTTGCGGCCCGGGGTCAGCCCCAGCATTTT. Complete variable domain (other parts from reference TRBV7-2 and TRBJ1-5): GAGVSQSPSNKVTEKGKDVELRCDPISGHTALYWYRQSLGQGLEFLIYFQGNSAPDKSGLPSDRFSAERTGGSVSTLTIQRTQQEDSAVYLCASSFAARGQPQHFGDGTRLSIL.

Many counts were recorded for this clonotype. The chain couples TRBV5-5 to TRBJ2-7, with D uncertain. CDR3 length: 15 residues. Germline-derived CDR1 and CDR2 are SGHKS and YYEKEE (reference sequence). Trimming cost V 2 bases and J 0 bases, with 12 bases left between them. CDR3 DNA: TGTGCCAGCAGCTTACCGGACCAGCCCTCCTACGAGCAGTACTTC. It translates to CASSLPDQPSYEQYF.

V usage is TRBV2 and J usage is TRBJ2-3; tentative D call: TRBD2 (6 bases). The CDR3 contains 14 residues. Per germline, CDR1 SNHLY and CDR2 FYNNEI. V dropped 6 bases and J dropped 2 bases, with 12 bases sitting between them. In DNA, the CDR3 is TGTGCCAGCAGCGGACTATCCTTCACAGATACGCAGTATTTT. This gives the protein CASSGLSFTDTQYF.

This clonotype was seen repeatedly, ten times or more. This chain joins TRBV19 and TRBJ2-3, with TRBD1 as a possible D gene (5 bases). The CDR3 is 13 amino acids. The V gene lost 3 bases and the J gene lost 1 base, with 5 bases spanning the gap. Germline V CDR1 and CDR2: LNHDA, SQIVND (reference sequence). CDR3 sequence reads: CASSMGRTDTQYF. The CDR3 bases are TGTGCCAGTAGTATGGGGCGCACAGATACGCAGTATTTT.

This clonotype was counted many times. The chain recombines TRBV28 with TRBJ1-1; TRBD1 aligns across 7 bases. V dropped 8 bases and J dropped 7; count of bases not matched to a gene: 4. The CDR3 extends over 11 amino acids. Germline V gives CDR1 MDHEN, CDR2 SYDVKM. The CDR3 is CASRGQSEAFF. The CDR3 coding sequence is TGTGCCAGCCGGGGACAGAGTGAAGCTTTCTTT.

This clonotype was picked up many times. The V and J genes are TRBV24-1 and TRBJ2-5; TRBD1 is a possible D gene (5 bases). The CDR3 has 16 amino acids. V lost 2 bases and J lost 6, with 18 bases in between. Germline CDR1 and CDR2: KGHDR and SFDVKD. The CDR3 is CATSDSGHASLQTQYF. The CDR3 DNA is TGTGCCACCAGTGATTCTGGACACGCTTCACTCCAGACCCAGTACTTC.

This clonotype was seen many times. The chain has TRBV2 and TRBJ2-7; the match to TRBD2 covers 10 bases. CDR3 length equals 14 residues. Germline assignment: CDR1 SNHLY and CDR2 FYNNEI. The V segment lost 6 bases and the J segment 4 bases; nucleotides outside the gene matches: 6. The CDR3 here is CASREGLARYEQYF. As DNA, the CDR3 is TGTGCCAGCAGGGAGGGACTAGCGAGATACGAGCAGTACTTC.

The chain employs TRBV27 and TRBJ2-1, with D possibly TRBD2 on 6 matching bases. CDR3 length: 16 residues. The V gene lost 2 bases and the J gene lost 1 base, with 12 bases spanning the gap. Germline CDR1 reads MNHEY; CDR2 reads SMNVEV (reference sequence). The CDR3 spells CASSLVAAGSYNEQFF. Here the CDR3 DNA reads TGTGCCAGCAGTTTAGTAGCTGCGGGATCCTACAATGAGCAGTTCTTC.

This clonotype was seen a few times. The chain joins TRBV7-9 to TRBJ2-7, with 14 bases matching TRBD2. The CDR3 totals 16 residues. The V and J ends lost 5 bases and 5 bases, in that order; junction bases with no gene match: 8. CDR1 and CDR2 from the germline V gene are SEHNR and FQNEAQ (reference sequence). For the CDR3, the DNA is TGTGCCAGCAGCCCCGGGACTAGCGGGAGACTCGACGAGCAGTACTTC. Protein product: CASSPGTSGRLDEQYF.

In this sample, this clonotype turned up many times. The gene calls are TRBV12-3 or TRBV12-4 and TRBJ1-1; 9 nucleotides match TRBD1. J lost 4 bases, V lost 4 bases, and 7 bases had no gene match. This CDR3 is 15 amino acids long. The CDR3 spells CASSSRTGAGTEAFF. The CDR3, as DNA: TGTGCCAGCAGTTCCCGGACAGGGGCAGGCACTGAAGCTTTCTTT.

The rearrangement uses TRBV7-2 and TRBJ2-1, with a weak D call TRBD1 (5 bases). Deletions cut 2 bases from V and 7 bases from J, with 15 bases between. Looked up from germline, CDR1 is SGHTA and CDR2 is FQGNSA. This CDR3 is built from 15 residues. CDR3 in amino acids: CASSLTRTSGNEQFF. The CDR3 DNA reads TGTGCCAGCAGCTTAACACGTACCTCAGGGAATGAGCAGTTCTTC.

The rearrangement joins TRBV20-1 to TRBJ2-1, with D tentatively TRBD2 (5 bases). V dropped 0 bases and J dropped 5 bases, with 14 bases sitting between them. Per germline, CDR1 DFQATT and CDR2 SNEGSKA (reference sequence). There are 15 residues in the CDR3. The CDR3 DNA is TGCAGTGCTAGAGATCAGGCTAGCCGAGACAATGAGCAGTTCTTC. Translating it yields CSARDQASRDNEQFF.

Only a few counts were recorded for this clonotype. This chain joins TRBV12-3 or TRBV12-4 and TRBJ2-7; D is unclear. Trimming took 4 bases from V and 6 from J, leaving 13 bases between them. This CDR3 has 13 residues. The CDR3 spells CASSSSPVGEQYF. The CDR3 nucleotides read TGTGCCAGCAGTTCGTCCCCAGTCGGCGAGCAGTACTTC.

This clonotype was seen repeatedly, ten times or more. The chain uses TRBV29-1 and TRBJ2-7; D is possibly TRBD1 (6 bases). CDR1 and CDR2 (germline): SQVTM, ANQGSEA. The CDR3 runs to 12 residues. The germline V and J ends were trimmed by 4 bases and 3 bases, with 10 bases remaining between them. The CDR3 spells CSVVQDSYEQYF. The CDR3 DNA sequence: TGCAGCGTTGTACAGGACAGCTACGAGCAGTACTTC.

This clonotype was observed a handful of times. The chain recombines TRBV28 with TRBJ1-5; TRBD1 is a possible D gene (5 bases). CDR1 and CDR2 (germline): MDHEN, SYDVKM. This CDR3 region has 15 residues. V lost 6 bases to trimming and J lost 1 base, with 13 bases between them. This CDR3 is CASSPLGGSNQPQHF. The CDR3 bases are TGTGCCAGCAGCCCCCTGGGGGGAAGCAATCAGCCCCAGCATTTT.

This clonotype was counted at least ten times. The J gene is TRBJ2-3, the V gene TRBV9; TRBD2 agrees at 8 bases. The germline V gene encodes CDR1 SGDLS and CDR2 YYNGEE. The V segment lost 4 bases and the J segment 1 base; nucleotides outside the gene matches: 11. CDR3 length: 17 amino acids. The DNA for the CDR3 is TGTGCCAGCAGCCTTCTAGAGCGGGAGTGGGGCACAGATACGCAGTATTTT. Its translation: CASSLLEREWGTDTQYF.

This clonotype was counted a single time. This may arise from a read error, as a much more abundant clone is one base away. The CDR3 protein is CSDVSGSYNGQFF. CDR3 DNA: TGCAGCGATGTTAGCGGGAGTTACAATGGGCAGTTCTTC. The V gene is TRBV29-1, the J gene TRBJ2-1; 9 bases match TRBD2. The length of the CDR3 is 13 residues. Germline CDR1 is SQVTM and CDR2 is ANQGSEA.

This clonotype was picked up many times. This chain links TRBV6-2 or TRBV6-3 with TRBJ2-3; 7 positions agree with TRBD2. Germline V gene lookup returns CDR1 MNHEY and CDR2 SVGEGT. The V gene end was trimmed by 6 bases and the J gene end by 2 bases; junction bases not matched to a gene: 5. This CDR3 has 14 residues. CDR3 amino acids: CASRAGTVTDTQYF. The CDR3 DNA is TGTGCCAGCAGAGCGGGGACTGTCACAGATACGCAGTATTTT.

This clonotype appeared many times. J is TRBJ2-1 and V is TRBV10-3; TRBD1 is a possible D gene (5 bases). Trimming took off 0 bases at V and 4 bases at J, with 25 bases between the two ends. CDR1 ENHRY and CDR2 SYGVKD come from the germline V gene. There are 20 residues in the CDR3. DNA of the CDR3: TGTGCCATCAGTGAGTCTCCCGGTTTTGGCGGAGTAGGGGTGTACAATGAGCAGTTCTTC. This gives the protein CAISESPGFGGVGVYNEQFF.

This chain uses TRBV11-2 with TRBJ2-6, with D possibly TRBD1 on 6 matching bases. Germline values: CDR1 SGHAT, CDR2 FQNNGV. Trimming took off 2 bases at V and 0 bases at J, with 11 bases between the two ends. This CDR3 region has 17 residues. In nucleotides, the CDR3 is TGTGCCAGCAGCTTACAGGGGTGGGGCTCTGGGGCCAACGTCCTGACTTTC. Encoded protein: CASSLQGWGSGANVLTF.

In this sample, this clonotype turned up many times. This chain uses TRBV28 with TRBJ2-7, with 9 bases lining up with TRBD2. J gave up 4 bases and V 5 bases, and 15 bases lay outside the gene matches. The length of the CDR3 is 17 residues. Germline CDR1 and CDR2: MDHEN and SYDVKM. The CDR3 protein is CASSKQSGRPGGYEQYF. CDR3 nucleotides: TGTGCCAGCAGTAAACAAAGCGGGAGGCCGGGAGGATACGAGCAGTACTTC.

The CDR3 loop reads CASSPLAPLRANTGELFF. The CDR3 DNA sequence: TGTGCCAGCTCACCCTTGGCCCCACTCCGGGCAAACACCGGGGAGCTGTTTTTT. The chain is built from TRBV18 and TRBJ2-2; D is uncertain. Germline assignment: CDR1 KGHSH and CDR2 LQKENI. Trimming shortened V by 3 bases and J by 2 bases, and 19 bases separated the two germline ends. The CDR3 loop spans 18 amino acids.

The table lists this clonotype with many counts. This chain connects TRBV2 to TRBJ2-7; perhaps TRBD2 as D (5 bases). Germline V gene data show CDR1 as SNHLY and CDR2 as FYNNEI. This CDR3 region has 15 residues. Trimming took off 9 bases at V and 3 bases at J, with 21 bases between the two ends. CDR3 coding DNA: TGTGCCAGTTACAACCCCTGGACGGGGTACTACGAGCAGTACTTC. Its translation is CASYNPWTGYYEQYF.

The chain employs TRBV2 and TRBJ2-1; a possible D gene is TRBD2 (6 bases). This CDR3 region has 18 residues. Looked up from germline, CDR1 is SNHLY and CDR2 is FYNNEI. The germline V and J ends were trimmed by 1 base and 0 bases, with 16 bases remaining between them. CDR3 bases: TGTGCCAGCAGTGAAGGGGTAGCGGAGGGGAGCTCCTACAATGAGCAGTTCTTC. It translates to CASSEGVAEGSSYNEQFF.

This clonotype was recorded at least ten times. The chain recombines TRBV9 with TRBJ2-3; D is undetermined. V was clipped by 3 bases and J by 0 bases, with 8 bases between them. Germline V gene sequence: CDR1 SGDLS, CDR2 YYNGEE. This CDR3 has 14 residues. This chain's CDR3 is CASSAEHSTDTQYF. DNA of the CDR3: TGTGCCAGCAGCGCCGAACATAGCACAGATACGCAGTATTTT.